This passage covers 20 T cell receptor beta chains from one sample sequenced in a study of OX40 agonist ivuxolimab in advanced cancers. TCRdb's copy holds only in-frame clones and misses some; the assay was immunoSEQ multiplex PCR. The data hold under 150,000 clones, with 90% observed a single time. This material consisted of CD4+ or CD8+ T cells sorted from blood, taken in a trial of the OX40 agonist ivuxolimab. The receptors stem from an adult with an advanced solid tumor such as melanoma, head and neck, liver or kidney cancer.

The chain is built from TRBV7-3 and TRBJ1-1; possible D gene TRBD1, 6 bases. The CDR3 runs to 14 residues. Deletions cut 6 bases from V and 1 base from J, with 12 bases between. The germline CDR1 and CDR2 sequences are SGHTA and FQGTGA. This chain's CDR3 is CASRDGGKNTEAFF. The CDR3 region has the DNA TGTGCCAGCAGGGACGGGGGCAAGAACACTGAAGCTTTCTTT.

The V gene is TRBV6-5, the J gene TRBJ2-7; 12 bases align to TRBD2. Germline V lookup: CDR1 MNHEY, CDR2 SVGAGI. V trimming: 4 bases; J trimming: 0 bases; junction bases outside the gene matches: 4. The CDR3 spans 16 residues. The CDR3: CASSWTSGTFSYEQYF. The DNA for the CDR3 is TGTGCCAGCAGTTGGACTAGCGGGACCTTCTCCTACGAGCAGTACTTC.

The chain carries TRBV28 and TRBJ2-1; 8 bases line up with TRBD2. Germline CDR1 MDHEN, CDR2 SYDVKM. The J segment lost 3 bases and the V segment lost 3 bases, leaving 4 bases of the junction unmatched. The CDR3 is made up of 15 amino acids. The CDR3 region has the DNA TGTGCCAGCAGTTTGGGGGGGACTAGCTACAATGAGCAGTTCTTC. It translates to CASSLGGTSYNEQFF.

The rearrangement joins TRBV4-2 to TRBJ1-3, with D hard to call. Germline CDR1 LGHNA, CDR2 YNFKEQ. The CDR3 runs to 14 residues. Trimming pared 0 bases from V and 3 bases from J, leaving 6 bases between. The CDR3 sequence: CASSQDRGGNTIYF. As DNA, the CDR3 is TGTGCCAGCAGCCAAGATCGAGGTGGAAACACCATATATTTT.

The chain links TRBV4-3 to TRBJ1-2, with D perhaps matching TRBD1 (5 bases). CDR1 is LGHNA, CDR2 YSLEER, per germline. With 0 bases removed from V and 6 bases from J, the gap between germline ends came to 17 bases. CDR3 length: 16 amino acids. CDR3 region: CASSQDRASQGDGYTF. The DNA for the CDR3 is TGCGCCAGCAGCCAAGATCGGGCCAGCCAGGGTGATGGCTACACCTTC.

DNA of the CDR3: TGTGCCAGCAGTGCGACACAGGGGGCAGGCACTGAAGCTTTCTTT. Protein: CASSATQGAGTEAFF. The chain uses TRBV25-1 and TRBJ1-1; TRBD1 matches at 9 bases. The V and J ends lost 4 bases and 4 bases, in that order; junction bases with no gene match: 7. CDR3 length: 15 amino acids. Germline lookup yields CDR1 MGHDK and CDR2 SYGVNS. Variable domain in full (rest from reference TRBV25-1 and TRBJ1-1): EADIYQTPRYLVIGTGKKITLECSQTMGHDKMYWYQQDPGMELHLIHYSYGVNSTEKGDLSSESTVSRIRTEHFPLTLESARPSHTSQYLCASSATQGAGTEAFFGQGTRLTVV.

This chain connects TRBV5-1 to TRBJ1-5; D is ambiguous. V was clipped by 7 bases and J by 9 bases, with 17 bases between them. CDR1 is SGHRS and CDR2 is YFSETQ in the germline V gene. The CDR3 loop spans 13 amino acids. The CDR3 sequence: CASGLSTDGPQHF. The CDR3 region has the DNA TGCGCCAGCGGTCTGAGTACCGACGGGCCCCAGCATTTT.

This chain uses TRBV6-5 with TRBJ1-5; D gene ambiguous. Germline V gene data show CDR1 as MNHEY and CDR2 as SVGAGI. CDR3 size: 13 residues. Trimming cost V 4 bases and J 0 bases, with 4 bases left between them. The CDR3 protein is CASSSYSNQPQHF. CDR3 sequence (DNA): TGTGCCAGCAGTTCGTATAGCAATCAGCCCCAGCATTTT.

V and J are TRBV19 and TRBJ2-1; 10 nucleotides match TRBD1. The J segment lost 7 bases and the V segment lost 5 bases, leaving 11 bases of the junction unmatched. Germline V CDR1 and CDR2: LNHDA, SQIVND (reference sequence). The CDR3 length is 16 residues. The CDR3 region has the DNA TGTGCCAGTAGTGGCCGGACAGGGGGGATAATGAATGAGCAGTTCTTC. Protein: CASSGRTGGIMNEQFF.

The chain links TRBV5-4 to TRBJ2-1, with 12 bases lining up with TRBD2. With V trimmed by 0 bases and J by 9 bases, 4 bases remained unmatched. This CDR3 spans 15 amino acids. CDR1 is SGHNT and CDR2 is YYREEE in the germline V gene (reference sequence). CDR3 sequence (DNA): TGTGCCAGCAGCTTGGGGACTAGCGGGGTCGGTGAGCAGTTCTTC. Encoded protein: CASSLGTSGVGEQFF. Together with reference TRBV5-4 and TRBJ2-1, the CDR3 gives the full variable domain: ETGVTQSPTHLIKTRGQQVTLRCSSQSGHNTVSWYQQALGQGPQFIFQYYREEENGRGNFPPRFSGLQFPNYSSELNVNALELDDSALYLCASSLGTSGVGEQFFGPGTRLTVL.

Comments on this clone: Germline is not matched at one junction end, which may reflect a read error. CDR3 sequence: CASAPSDTSYEQYF. The CDR3 bases are TGTGCCAGCGCACCCTCGGACACCTCCTACGAGCAGTACTTC. This chain joins TRBV18 and TRBJ2-7; D may be TRBD1 (5 bases). CDR1 is KGHSH, CDR2 LQKENI, per germline. This CDR3 region has 14 residues.

The chain couples TRBV5-1 to TRBJ2-7, with 14 bases fitting TRBD2. Germline values: CDR1 SGHRS, CDR2 YFSETQ. There are 16 residues in the CDR3. V lost 4 bases and J lost 5; bases outside the gene matches: 8. CDR3 protein: CASSPDVGLAGDEQYF. The CDR3 nucleotides read TGCGCCAGCAGCCCTGACGTGGGACTAGCGGGAGACGAGCAGTACTTC.

The chain employs TRBV2 and TRBJ1-1; D perhaps matches TRBD1 (5 bases). The CDR3 runs 18 residues. The germline CDR1 and CDR2 sequences are SNHLY and FYNNEI. Trimming left V 7 bases short and J 0 bases short, with 24 bases between. Written as DNA, the CDR3 is TGTGCCAGCACCGAAAGGGGCAGGAGTTTTTACATGAACACTGAAGCTTTCTTT. Protein product: CASTERGRSFYMNTEAFF.

The V gene is TRBV28, the J gene TRBJ2-3, with 10 bases fitting TRBD1. Germline V lookup: CDR1 MDHEN, CDR2 SYDVKM. The CDR3 has 13 residues. J was trimmed by 6 bases and V by 8 bases; bases with no gene match: 5. CDR3 in amino acids: CASGTGVPDTQYF. CDR3 nucleotides: TGTGCCAGCGGGACAGGGGTTCCGGATACGCAGTATTTT.

J is TRBJ1-4 and V is TRBV5-4, with a tentative D call TRBD1 (6 bases). Trimming took off 3 bases at V and 3 bases at J, with 12 bases between the two ends. CDR1 is SGHNT and CDR2 is YYREEE in the germline V gene (reference sequence). The CDR3 spans 15 residues. The CDR3 DNA follows: TGTGCCAGCAGCTATCAGACAGGCCCTAATGAAAAACTGTTTTTT. Protein: CASSYQTGPNEKLFF.

The rearrangement links TRBV28 to TRBJ2-1, with a weak D call TRBD2 (6 bases). The CDR3 consists of 18 residues. V lost 6 bases and J 6 bases, leaving 27 bases between the germline ends. Looked up from germline, CDR1 is MDHEN and CDR2 is SYDVKM. Written as DNA, the CDR3 is TGTGCCAGCAGCCTTAGGAGCCTAGCGTCTAGCATTTCCAATGAGCAGTTCTTC. This sequence encodes CASSLRSLASSISNEQFF.

The chain carries TRBV14 and TRBJ2-1; D is perhaps TRBD2 (5 bases). The CDR3 has 15 amino acids. CDR1 and CDR2 from the germline V gene are SGHDN and FVKESK. Trimming stripped 3 bases from V and 4 bases from J, with 13 bases between. The CDR3 sequence: CASSHEGRGYNEQFF. The CDR3 nucleotides read TGTGCCAGCAGCCATGAAGGGAGAGGATACAATGAGCAGTTCTTC.

The rearrangement joins TRBV18 to TRBJ1-3, with 7 nucleotides matching TRBD1. Germline trimming cut 2 bases from V and 2 bases from J; bases unmatched to any gene: 3. Per the germline V gene, CDR1 is KGHSH and CDR2 is LQKENI. There are 15 residues in the CDR3. The CDR3 bases are TGTGCCAGCTCACCATCGACAGGGACTGGAAACACCATATATTTT. As protein: CASSPSTGTGNTIYF.

This clone appeared once. The CDR3 DNA sequence: TGTGCCAGCAGTTTTCCACTGGGAGGGGGGGTCAACTATGGCTACACCTTC. It is translated as CASSFPLGGGVNYGYTF. This chain links TRBV28 with TRBJ1-2, with a tentative D call TRBD1 (6 bases). From germline, CDR1 is MDHEN and CDR2 SYDVKM. This CDR3 spans 17 amino acids. V was shortened by 3 bases and J by 2 bases, with 19 bases between the two germline ends.

The chain joins TRBV11-2 to TRBJ2-1; unclear D gene. Germline V CDR1 and CDR2: SGHAT, FQNNGV. V gave up 5 bases and J gave up 2 bases, with 13 bases separating them. The CDR3 covers 15 residues. CDR3 in amino acids: CASSPDQYPYNEQFF. DNA of the CDR3: TGTGCCAGCAGCCCAGACCAATACCCCTACAATGAGCAGTTCTTC.